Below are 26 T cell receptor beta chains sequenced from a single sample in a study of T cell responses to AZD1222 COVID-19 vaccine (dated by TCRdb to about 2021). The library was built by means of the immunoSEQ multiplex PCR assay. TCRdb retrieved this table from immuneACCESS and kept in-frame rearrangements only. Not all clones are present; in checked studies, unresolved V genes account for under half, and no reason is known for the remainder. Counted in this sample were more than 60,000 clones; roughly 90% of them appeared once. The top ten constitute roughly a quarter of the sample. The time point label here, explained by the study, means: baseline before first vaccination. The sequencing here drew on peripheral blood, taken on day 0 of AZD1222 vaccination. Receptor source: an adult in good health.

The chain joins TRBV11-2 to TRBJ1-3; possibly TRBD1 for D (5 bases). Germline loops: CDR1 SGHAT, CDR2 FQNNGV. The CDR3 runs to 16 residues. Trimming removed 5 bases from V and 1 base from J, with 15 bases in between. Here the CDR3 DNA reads TGTGCCAGCAGCCCAGTCGGGGGGAGATCTGGAAACACCATATATTTT. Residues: CASSPVGGRSGNTIYF.

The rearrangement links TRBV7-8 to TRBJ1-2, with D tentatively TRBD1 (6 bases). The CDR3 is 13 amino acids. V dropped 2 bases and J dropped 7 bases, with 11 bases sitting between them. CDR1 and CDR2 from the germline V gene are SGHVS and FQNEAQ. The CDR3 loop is CASSLQQGAGYTF. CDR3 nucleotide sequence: TGTGCCAGCAGCTTACAACAGGGCGCTGGCTACACCTTC.

The chain's CDR3 is CASTSDNSGNTIYF. The DNA for the CDR3 is TGTGCCAGTACCTCTGACAACTCTGGAAACACCATATATTTT. This chain connects TRBV19 to TRBJ1-3, with D unclear. Germline V gene sequence: CDR1 LNHDA, CDR2 SQIVND (reference sequence). The CDR3 spans 14 residues. With 7 bases removed from V and 0 bases from J, the gap between germline ends came to 10 bases.

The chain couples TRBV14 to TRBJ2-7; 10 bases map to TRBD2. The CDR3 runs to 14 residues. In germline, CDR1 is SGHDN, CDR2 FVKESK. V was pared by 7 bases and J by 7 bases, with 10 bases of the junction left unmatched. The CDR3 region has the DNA TGTGCCAGCAACCTAGCGGGAGTTCTGGGTGAGCAGTACTTC. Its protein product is CASNLAGVLGEQYF.

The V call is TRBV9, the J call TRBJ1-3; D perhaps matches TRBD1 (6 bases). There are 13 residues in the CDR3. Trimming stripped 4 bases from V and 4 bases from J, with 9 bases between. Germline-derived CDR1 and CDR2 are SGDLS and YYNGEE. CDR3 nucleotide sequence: TGTGCCAGCAGCTCTAGGGGGGGAAACACCATATATTTT. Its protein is CASSSRGGNTIYF.

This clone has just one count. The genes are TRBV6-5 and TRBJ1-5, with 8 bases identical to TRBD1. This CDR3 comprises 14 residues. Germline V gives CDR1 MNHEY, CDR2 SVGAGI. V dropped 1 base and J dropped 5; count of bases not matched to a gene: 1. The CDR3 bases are TGTGCCAGCAGTTACTTACAGGGGGATCAGCCCCAGCATTTT. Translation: CASSYLQGDQPQHF.

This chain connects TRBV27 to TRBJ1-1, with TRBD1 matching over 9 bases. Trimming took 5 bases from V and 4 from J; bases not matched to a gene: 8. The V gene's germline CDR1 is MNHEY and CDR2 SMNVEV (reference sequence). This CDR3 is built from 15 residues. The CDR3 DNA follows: TGTGCCAGCAGTCGCTGGACAGGGGAGGGCACTGAAGCTTTCTTT. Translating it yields CASSRWTGEGTEAFF.

CDR3 bases: TGTGCCAGCAGCTTTCTGGAGGGGGGCTACACCTTC. Residues: CASSFLEGGYTF. This chain uses TRBV11-2 with TRBJ1-2; D is perhaps TRBD1 (5 bases). Per germline, CDR1 SGHAT and CDR2 FQNNGV. V was shortened by 3 bases and J by 8 bases, with 10 bases between the two germline ends. The CDR3 sequence is 12 residues long.

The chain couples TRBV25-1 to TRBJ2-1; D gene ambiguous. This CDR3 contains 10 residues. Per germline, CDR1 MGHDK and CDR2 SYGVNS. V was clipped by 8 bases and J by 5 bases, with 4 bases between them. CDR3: CASGNNEQFF. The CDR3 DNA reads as TGTGCCAGCGGCAACAATGAGCAGTTCTTC.

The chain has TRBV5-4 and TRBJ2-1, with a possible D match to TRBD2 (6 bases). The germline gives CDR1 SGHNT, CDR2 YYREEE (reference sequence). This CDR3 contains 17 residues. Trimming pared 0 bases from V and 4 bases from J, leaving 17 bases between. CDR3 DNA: TGTGCCAGCAGCTTGGGGGGAGGAGGCGGGGTTTACAATGAGCAGTTCTTC. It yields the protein CASSLGGGGGVYNEQFF.

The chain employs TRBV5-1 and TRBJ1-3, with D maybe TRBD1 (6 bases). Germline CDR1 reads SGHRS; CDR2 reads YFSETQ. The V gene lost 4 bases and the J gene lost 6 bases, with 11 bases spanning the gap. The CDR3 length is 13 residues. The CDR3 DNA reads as TGCGCCAGCAGCCCAGGGGCGGAAAACACCATATATTTT. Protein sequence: CASSPGAENTIYF.

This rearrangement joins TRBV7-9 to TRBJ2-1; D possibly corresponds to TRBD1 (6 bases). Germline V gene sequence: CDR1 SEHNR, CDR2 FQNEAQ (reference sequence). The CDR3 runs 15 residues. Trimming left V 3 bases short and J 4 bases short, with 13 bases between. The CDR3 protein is CASSFPGDGYNEQFF. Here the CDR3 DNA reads TGTGCCAGCAGCTTCCCAGGGGATGGGTACAATGAGCAGTTCTTC.

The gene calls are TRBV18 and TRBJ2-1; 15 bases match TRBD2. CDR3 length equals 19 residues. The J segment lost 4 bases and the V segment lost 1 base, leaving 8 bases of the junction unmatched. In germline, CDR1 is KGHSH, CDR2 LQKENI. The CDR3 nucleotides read TGTGCCAGCTCACCACAGTCAGGACTAGCGGGAGGGAAGTACAATGAGCAGTTCTTC. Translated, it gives CASSPQSGLAGGKYNEQFF.

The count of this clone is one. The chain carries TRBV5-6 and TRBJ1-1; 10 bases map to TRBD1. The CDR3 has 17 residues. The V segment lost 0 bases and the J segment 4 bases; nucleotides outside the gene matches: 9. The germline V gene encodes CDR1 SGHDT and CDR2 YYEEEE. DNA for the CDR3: TGTGCCAGCAGCTTGGCCGTCCCCAGGACAGGGGGCACTGAAGCTTTCTTT. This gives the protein CASSLAVPRTGGTEAFF.

The CDR3 DNA reads as TGTGCCAGTAGTGTTTCTAGCGGGAGCTCTAGCACAGATACGCAGTATTTT. Protein sequence: CASSVSSGSSSTDTQYF. The rearrangement links TRBV19 to TRBJ2-3; 10 nucleotides agree with TRBD2. The V gene's germline CDR1 is LNHDA and CDR2 SQIVND (reference sequence). CDR3 size: 17 residues. J gave up 0 bases and V 5 bases, and 8 bases lay outside the gene matches. The entire variable domain, with the rest obtained from reference TRBV19 and TRBJ2-3, is as follows: DGGITQSPKYLFRKEGQNVTLSCEQNLNHDAMYWYRQDPGQGLRLIYYSQIVNDFQKGDIAEGYSVSREKKESFPLTVTSAQKNPTAFYLCASSVSSGSSSTDTQYFGPGTRLTVL.

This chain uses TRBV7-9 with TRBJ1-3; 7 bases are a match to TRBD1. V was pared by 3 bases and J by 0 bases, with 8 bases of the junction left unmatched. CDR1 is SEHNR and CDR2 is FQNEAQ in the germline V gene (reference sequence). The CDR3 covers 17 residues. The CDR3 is CASSFGAGGRSGNTIYF. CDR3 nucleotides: TGTGCCAGCAGCTTTGGGGCAGGGGGTCGCTCTGGAAACACCATATATTTT.

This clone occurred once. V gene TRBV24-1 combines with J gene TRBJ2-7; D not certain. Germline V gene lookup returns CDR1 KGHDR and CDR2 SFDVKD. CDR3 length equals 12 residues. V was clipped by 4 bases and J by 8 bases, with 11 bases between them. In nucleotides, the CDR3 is TGTGCCACCAGTGACGAAACCCGTAAGCAGTACTTC. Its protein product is CATSDETRKQYF.

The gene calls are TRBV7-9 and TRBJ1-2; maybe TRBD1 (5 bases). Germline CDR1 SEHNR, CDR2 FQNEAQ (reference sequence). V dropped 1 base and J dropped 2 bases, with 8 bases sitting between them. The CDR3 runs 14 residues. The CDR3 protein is CASSLGAGNYGYTF. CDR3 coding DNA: TGTGCCAGCAGCTTAGGTGCAGGGAACTATGGCTACACCTTC. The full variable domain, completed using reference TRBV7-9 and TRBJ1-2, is DTGVSQNPRHKITKRGQNVTFRCDPISEHNRLYWYRQTLGQGPEFLTYFQNEAQLEKSRLLSDRFSAERPKGSFSTLEIQRTEQGDSAMYLCASSLGAGNYGYTFGSGTRLTVV.

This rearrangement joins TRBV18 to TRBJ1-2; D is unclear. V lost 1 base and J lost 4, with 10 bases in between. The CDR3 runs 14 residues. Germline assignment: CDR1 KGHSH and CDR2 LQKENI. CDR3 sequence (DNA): TGTGCCAGCTCACCACGTGACGAGGGCTATGGCTACACCTTC. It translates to CASSPRDEGYGYTF. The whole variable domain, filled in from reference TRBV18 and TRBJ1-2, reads NAGVMQNPRHLVRRRGQEARLRCSPMKGHSHVYWYRQLPEEGLKFMVYLQKENIIDESGMPKERFSAEFPKEGPSILRIQQVVRGDSAAYFCASSPRDEGYGYTFGSGTRLTVV.

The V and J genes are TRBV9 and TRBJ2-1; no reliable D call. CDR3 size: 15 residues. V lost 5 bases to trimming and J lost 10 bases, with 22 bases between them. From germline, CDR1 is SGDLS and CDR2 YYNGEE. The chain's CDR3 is CASSQDQGSLQEQFF. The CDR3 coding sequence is TGTGCCAGCAGTCAGGACCAAGGGTCTCTACAGGAGCAGTTCTTC.

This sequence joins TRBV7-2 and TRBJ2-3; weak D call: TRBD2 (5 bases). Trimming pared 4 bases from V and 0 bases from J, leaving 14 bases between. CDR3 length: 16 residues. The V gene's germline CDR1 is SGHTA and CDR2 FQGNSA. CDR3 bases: TGTGCCAGCAGCTCCTCAGCTAGCTTAAGCACAGATACGCAGTATTTT. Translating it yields CASSSSASLSTDTQYF.

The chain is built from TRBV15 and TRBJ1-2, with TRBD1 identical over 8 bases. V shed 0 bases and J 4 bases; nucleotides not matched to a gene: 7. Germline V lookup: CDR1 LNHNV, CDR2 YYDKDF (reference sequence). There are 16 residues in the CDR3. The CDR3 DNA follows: TGTGCCACCAGCAGAGAACGGCAGGGGGCCGGCTATGGCTACACCTTC. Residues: CATSRERQGAGYGYTF.

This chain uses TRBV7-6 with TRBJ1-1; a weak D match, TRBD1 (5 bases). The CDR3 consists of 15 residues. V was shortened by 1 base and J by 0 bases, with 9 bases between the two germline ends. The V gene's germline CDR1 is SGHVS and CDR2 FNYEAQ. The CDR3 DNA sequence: TGTGCCAGCAGCTTAGGGGGGATTGTGAACACTGAAGCTTTCTTT. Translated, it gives CASSLGGIVNTEAFF.

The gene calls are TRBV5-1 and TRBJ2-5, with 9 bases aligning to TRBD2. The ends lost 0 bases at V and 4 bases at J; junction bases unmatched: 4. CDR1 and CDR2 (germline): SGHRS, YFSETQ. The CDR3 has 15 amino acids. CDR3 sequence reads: CASSLVAGGGETQYF. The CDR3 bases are TGCGCCAGCAGCTTGGTGGCGGGAGGGGGAGAGACCCAGTACTTC.

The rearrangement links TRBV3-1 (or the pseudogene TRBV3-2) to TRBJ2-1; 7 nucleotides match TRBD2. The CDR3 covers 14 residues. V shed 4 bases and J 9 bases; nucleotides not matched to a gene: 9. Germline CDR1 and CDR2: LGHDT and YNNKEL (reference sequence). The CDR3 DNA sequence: TGTGCCAGCAGCCCCCAACGGGGGGTCGGTGAGCAGTTCTTC. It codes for CASSPQRGVGEQFF.

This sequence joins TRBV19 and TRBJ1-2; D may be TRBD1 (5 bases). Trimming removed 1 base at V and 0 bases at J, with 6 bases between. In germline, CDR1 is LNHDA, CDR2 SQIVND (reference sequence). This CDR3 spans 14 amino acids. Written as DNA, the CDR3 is TGTGCCAGTAGTATAGGCAGGGCTAACTATGGCTACACCTTC. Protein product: CASSIGRANYGYTF.